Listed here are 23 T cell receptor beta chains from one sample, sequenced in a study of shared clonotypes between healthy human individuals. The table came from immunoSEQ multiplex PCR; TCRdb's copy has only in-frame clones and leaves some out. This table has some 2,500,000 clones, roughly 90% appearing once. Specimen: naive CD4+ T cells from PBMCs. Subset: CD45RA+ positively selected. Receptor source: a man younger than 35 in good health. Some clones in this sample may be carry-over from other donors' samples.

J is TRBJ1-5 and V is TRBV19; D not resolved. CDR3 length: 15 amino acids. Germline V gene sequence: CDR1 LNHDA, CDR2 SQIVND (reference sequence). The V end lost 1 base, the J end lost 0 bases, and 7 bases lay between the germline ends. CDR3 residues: CASSIVRTSNQPQHF. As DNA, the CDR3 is TGTGCCAGTAGTATAGTACGGACTAGCAATCAGCCCCAGCATTTT.

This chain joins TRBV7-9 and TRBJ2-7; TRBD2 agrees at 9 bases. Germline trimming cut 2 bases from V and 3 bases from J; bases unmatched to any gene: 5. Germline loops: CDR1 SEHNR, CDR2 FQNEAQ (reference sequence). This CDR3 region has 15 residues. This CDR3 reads CASSLRLAGSYEQYF. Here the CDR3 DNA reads TGTGCCAGCAGCTTAAGGCTAGCGGGAAGCTACGAGCAGTACTTC.

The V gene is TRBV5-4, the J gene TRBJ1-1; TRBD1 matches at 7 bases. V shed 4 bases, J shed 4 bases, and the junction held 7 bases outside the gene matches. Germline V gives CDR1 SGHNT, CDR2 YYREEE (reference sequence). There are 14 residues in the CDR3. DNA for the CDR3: TGTGCCAGCAGCAAAACAGGGGACGCCACTGAAGCTTTCTTT. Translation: CASSKTGDATEAFF.

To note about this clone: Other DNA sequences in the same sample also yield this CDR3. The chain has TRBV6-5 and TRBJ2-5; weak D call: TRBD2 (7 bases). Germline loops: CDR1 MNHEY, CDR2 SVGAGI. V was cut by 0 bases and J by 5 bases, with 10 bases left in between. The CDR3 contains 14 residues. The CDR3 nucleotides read TGTGCCAGCAGTTACTCGGGGGGGCTGGAGACCCAGTACTTC. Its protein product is CASSYSGGLETQYF.

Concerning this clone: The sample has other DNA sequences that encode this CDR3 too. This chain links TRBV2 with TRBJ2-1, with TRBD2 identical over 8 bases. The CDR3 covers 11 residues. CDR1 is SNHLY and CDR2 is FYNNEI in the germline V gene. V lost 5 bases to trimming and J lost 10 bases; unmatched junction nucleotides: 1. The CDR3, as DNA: TGTGCCAGCAGTTTAGCGGGAGAGCAGTTCTTC. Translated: CASSLAGEQFF.

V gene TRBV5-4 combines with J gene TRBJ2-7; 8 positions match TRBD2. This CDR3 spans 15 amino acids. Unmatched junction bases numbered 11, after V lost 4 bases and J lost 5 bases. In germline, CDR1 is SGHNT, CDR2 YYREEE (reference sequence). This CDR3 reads CASSTPRSGSDEQYF. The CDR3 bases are TGTGCCAGCAGCACGCCCCGAAGCGGGAGCGACGAGCAGTACTTC.

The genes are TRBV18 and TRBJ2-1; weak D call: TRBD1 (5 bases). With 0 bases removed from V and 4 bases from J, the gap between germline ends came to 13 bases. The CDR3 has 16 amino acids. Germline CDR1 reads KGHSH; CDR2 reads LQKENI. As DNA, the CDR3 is TGTGCCAGCTCACCACCAGGGGCCTTCCCGTACAATGAGCAGTTCTTC. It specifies CASSPPGAFPYNEQFF.

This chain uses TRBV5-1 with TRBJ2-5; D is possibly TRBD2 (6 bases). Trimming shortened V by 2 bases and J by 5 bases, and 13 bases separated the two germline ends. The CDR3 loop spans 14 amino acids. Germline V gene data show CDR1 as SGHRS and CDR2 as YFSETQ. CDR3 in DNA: TGCGCCAGCAGCTTTCAGGGAGGTTGGGAGACCCAGTACTTC. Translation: CASSFQGGWETQYF.

For the CDR3, the DNA is TGTGCCAGCAGTCAACAACCCTACGAGCAGTACTTC. This translates into CASSQQPYEQYF. V usage is TRBV25-1 and J usage is TRBJ2-7; D remains ambiguous. The germline V gene encodes CDR1 MGHDK and CDR2 SYGVNS. V was pared by 5 bases and J by 2 bases, with 7 bases between. This CDR3 spans 12 amino acids.

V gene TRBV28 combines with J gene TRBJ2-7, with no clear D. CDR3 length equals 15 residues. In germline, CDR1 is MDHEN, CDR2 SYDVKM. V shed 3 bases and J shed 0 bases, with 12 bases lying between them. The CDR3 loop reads CASSLEQRSSYEQYF. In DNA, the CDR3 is TGTGCCAGCAGTTTGGAACAGAGAAGCTCCTACGAGCAGTACTTC. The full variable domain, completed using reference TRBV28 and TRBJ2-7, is DVKVTQSSRYLVKRTGEKVFLECVQDMDHENMFWYRQDPGLGLRLIYFSYDVKMKEKGDIPEGYSVSREKKERFSLILESASTNQTSMYLCASSLEQRSSYEQYFGPGTRLTVT.

CDR3 region: CASSVGGSKSYEQYF. In DNA, the CDR3 is TGTGCCAGCAGTGTCGGCGGGAGCAAATCCTACGAGCAGTACTTC. The chain links TRBV5-4 to TRBJ2-7, with 7 bases identical to TRBD2. Germline V gene lookup returns CDR1 SGHNT and CDR2 YYREEE (reference sequence). V lost 5 bases, J lost 1 base, and 9 bases stayed unmatched. CDR3 length equals 15 residues.

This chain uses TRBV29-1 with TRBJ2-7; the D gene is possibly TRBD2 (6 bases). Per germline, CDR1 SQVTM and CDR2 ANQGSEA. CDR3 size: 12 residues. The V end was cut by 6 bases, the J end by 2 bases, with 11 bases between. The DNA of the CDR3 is TGCAGCGTCAATAGCGGAACCTACGAGCAGTACTTC. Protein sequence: CSVNSGTYEQYF.

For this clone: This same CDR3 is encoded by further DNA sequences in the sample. The CDR3 is CSVEGGTDTQYF. The CDR3 DNA reads as TGCAGCGTGGAGGGGGGGACAGATACGCAGTATTTT. The chain links TRBV29-1 to TRBJ2-3, with a tentative D call TRBD2 (7 bases). The CDR3 runs to 12 residues. V shed 6 bases and J shed 3 bases, with 10 bases lying between them. CDR1 is SQVTM and CDR2 is ANQGSEA in the germline V gene.

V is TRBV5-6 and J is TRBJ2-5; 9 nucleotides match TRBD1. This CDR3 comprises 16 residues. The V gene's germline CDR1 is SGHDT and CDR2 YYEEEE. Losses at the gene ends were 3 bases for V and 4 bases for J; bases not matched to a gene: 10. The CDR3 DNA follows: TGTGCCAGCAGCTCTAGAGGGACAGGGAGAAGAGAGACCCAGTACTTC. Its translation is CASSSRGTGRRETQYF.

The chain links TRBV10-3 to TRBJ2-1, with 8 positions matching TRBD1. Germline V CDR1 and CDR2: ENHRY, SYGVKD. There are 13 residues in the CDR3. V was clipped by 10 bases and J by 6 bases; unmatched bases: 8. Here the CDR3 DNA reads TGTGCCACAGACAGGGGACAGTCCAATGAGCAGTTCTTC. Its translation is CATDRGQSNEQFF.

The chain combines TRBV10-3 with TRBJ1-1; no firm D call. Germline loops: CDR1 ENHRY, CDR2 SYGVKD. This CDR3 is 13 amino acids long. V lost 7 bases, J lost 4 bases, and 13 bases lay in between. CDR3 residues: CAIKLPESTEAFF. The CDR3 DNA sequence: TGTGCCATCAAACTCCCGGAGAGCACTGAAGCTTTCTTT.

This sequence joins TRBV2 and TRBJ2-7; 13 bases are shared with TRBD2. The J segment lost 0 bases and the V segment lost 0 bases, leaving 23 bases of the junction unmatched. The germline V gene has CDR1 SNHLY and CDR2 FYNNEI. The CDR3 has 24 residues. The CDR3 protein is CASSEAHWVKWGLAGTRRSYEQYF. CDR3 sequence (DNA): TGTGCCAGCAGTGAAGCGCATTGGGTAAAATGGGGACTAGCGGGAACTAGACGCTCCTACGAGCAGTACTTC.

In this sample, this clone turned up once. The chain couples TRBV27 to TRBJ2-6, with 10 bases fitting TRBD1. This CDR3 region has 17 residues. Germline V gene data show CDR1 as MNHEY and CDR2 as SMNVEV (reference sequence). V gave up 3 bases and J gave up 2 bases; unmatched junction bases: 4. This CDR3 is CASSFGQGVAGANVLTF. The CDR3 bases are TGTGCCAGCAGTTTCGGACAGGGGGTGGCTGGGGCCAACGTCCTGACTTTC. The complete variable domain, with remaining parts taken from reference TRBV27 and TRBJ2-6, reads EAQVTQNPRYLITVTGKKLTVTCSQNMNHEYMSWYRQDPGLGLRQIYYSMNVEVTDKGDVPEGYKVSRKEKRNFPLILESPSPNQTSLYFCASSFGQGVAGANVLTFGAGSRLTVL.

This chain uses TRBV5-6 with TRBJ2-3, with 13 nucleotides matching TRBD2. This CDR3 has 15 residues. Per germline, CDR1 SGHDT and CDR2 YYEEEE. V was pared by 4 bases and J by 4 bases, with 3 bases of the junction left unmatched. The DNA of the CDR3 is TGTGCCAGCAGCCGGACTAGCGGGAGCCCAGATACGCAGTATTTT. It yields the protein CASSRTSGSPDTQYF.

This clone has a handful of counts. The CDR3 DNA is TGTGCCAGCTCACCAACCTGGTCGACAGCTAACTATGGCTACACCTTC. Amino acid sequence: CASSPTWSTANYGYTF. V gene TRBV18 combines with J gene TRBJ1-2; TRBD1 is a possible D gene (5 bases). Germline V gene sequence: CDR1 KGHSH, CDR2 LQKENI. This CDR3 comprises 16 residues. Trimming pared 2 bases from V and 0 bases from J, leaving 13 bases between. Using reference TRBV18 and TRBJ1-2 for the parts outside the CDR3, the full variable domain is NAGVMQNPRHLVRRRGQEARLRCSPMKGHSHVYWYRQLPEEGLKFMVYLQKENIIDESGMPKERFSAEFPKEGPSILRIQQVVRGDSAAYFCASSPTWSTANYGYTFGSGTRLTVV.

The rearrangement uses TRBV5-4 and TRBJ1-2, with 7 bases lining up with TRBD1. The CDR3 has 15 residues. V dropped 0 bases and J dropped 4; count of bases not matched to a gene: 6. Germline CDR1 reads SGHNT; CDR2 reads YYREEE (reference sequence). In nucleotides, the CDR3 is TGTGCCAGCAGCTTGGTGACAGGGTACTCCTATGGCTACACCTTC. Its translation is CASSLVTGYSYGYTF. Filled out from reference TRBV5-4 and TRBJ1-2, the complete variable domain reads ETGVTQSPTHLIKTRGQQVTLRCSSQSGHNTVSWYQQALGQGPQFIFQYYREEENGRGNFPPRFSGLQFPNYSSELNVNALELDDSALYLCASSLVTGYSYGYTFGSGTRLTVV.

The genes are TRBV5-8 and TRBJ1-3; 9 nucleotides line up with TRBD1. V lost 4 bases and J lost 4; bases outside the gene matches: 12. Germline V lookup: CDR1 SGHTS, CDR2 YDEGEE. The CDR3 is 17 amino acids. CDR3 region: CASSPPGTGKRGNTIYF. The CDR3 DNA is TGTGCCAGCAGCCCACCCGGGACAGGGAAGAGAGGAAACACCATATATTTT.

CDR3 DNA sequence: TGTGCCAGCAGCTCCCGGGGCAGAGGGGAATTCACCGGGGAGCTGTTTTTT. Encoded protein: CASSSRGRGEFTGELFF. The chain has TRBV11-3 and TRBJ2-2, with D perhaps TRBD1 or TRBD2 (5 bases each). Looked up from germline, CDR1 is SGHNT and CDR2 is YENEEA. Deletions cut 4 bases from V and 4 bases from J, with 19 bases between. CDR3 length: 17 amino acids.